This TCR beta chain appears in the sequencing data of a study of T cells after yellow fever vaccination. As regards this clonotype: Its antigen is not identified.

TCRdb independently ran MiXCR on the 5' RACE reads; one entry per CDR3 protein. The repertoire holds about 580,000 distinct CDR3 sequences, with around a sixth as singletons. Germline values: CDR1 MNHEY, CDR2 SVGEGT. V was shortened by 6 bases and J by 1 base, with 22 bases between the two germline ends. This CDR3 region has 18 residues. Study results and limitations: Subsequent booster samples again held most clones from primary vaccination (approximately 95% CD4, nearly 90% CD8).

The receptor was isolated from a man younger than 35 who received the YFV17D yellow fever vaccine. The chain carries TRBV6-2 or TRBV6-3 and TRBJ2-1; D remains ambiguous. Specimen: PBMCs, collected about 5 days after the first yellow fever vaccination. CDR3 DNA sequence: TGTGCCAGCAGCCAACCCAGGACCTTCAAAAATTCCTACAATGAGCAGTTCTTC. Its protein product is CASSQPRTFKNSYNEQFF.